This is a list of T cell receptor beta chains from one sample in a study of Ad26.COV2.S vaccination and SARS-CoV-2 variants. Sequencing was performed with immunoSEQ multiplex PCR; in TCRdb, only in-frame clones are kept and a portion is missing. Of under 150,000 clones in the sample, around 86% are singletons; the top ten hold less than 6%. This specimen consisted of peripheral blood, obtained after recovery from COVID-19. These receptors all come from a human donor who had recovered from COVID-19. CDR3s include the opening cysteine and the closing phenylalanine or tryptophan. A D gene is named only where the DNA matches it firmly. The size field is filled for only some rows; it gives once, few, many or a size class.

d_call	v_call	clone_size	j_call	cdr3_nt	cdr3_aa
.	TRBV15	.	TRBJ1-4	TGTGCCACCAGCAGACAGGGGAGTCTGGATGAAAAACTGTTTTTT	CATSRQGSLDEKLFF
TRBD1	TRBV7-9	.	TRBJ1-1	TGTGCCAGCAGCTTTCCGGGACAGGGGACCACTGAAGCTTTCTTT	CASSFPGQGTTEAFF
TRBD2	TRBV4-1	.	TRBJ2-4	TGCGCCAGCAGCCAAAGCTTGGGACTAGTGTTAGACATTCAGTACTTC	CASSQSLGLVLDIQYF
TRBD2	TRBV30	.	TRBJ2-7	TGTGCCGGAGGCGGGGGAACCTACGAGCAGTACTTC	CAGGGGTYEQYF
.	TRBV28	.	TRBJ2-7	TGTGCCAGCAGTTTCGGGGGAGGGGGAAACCACGAGCAGTACTTC	CASSFGGGGNHEQYF
TRBD1	TRBV5-4	.	TRBJ1-6	TGTGCCAGCAGCTACAGGACAGGTGATTCACCCCTCCACTTT	CASSYRTGDSPLHF
TRBD1	TRBV6-2/TRBV6-3	.	TRBJ1-1	TGTGCCAGCAGCTCGAGGGACAGGGGAGACACTGAAGCTTTCTTT	CASSSRDRGDTEAFF
.	TRBV28	few	TRBJ2-3	TGTGCCACCCACGGGGTTGCAGATACGCAGTATTTT	CATHGVADTQYF
TRBD1	TRBV7-8	.	TRBJ2-1	TGTGCCAGCAGCCTCGGACAGGGAGCCTACAATGAGCAGTTCTTC	CASSLGQGAYNEQFF
.	TRBV30	.	TRBJ1-6	TGTGCCTGGAGTGCAGGGGTCGGCTATAATTCACCCCTCCACTTT	CAWSAGVGYNSPLHF
.	TRBV7-8	.	TRBJ1-1	TGTGCCAGCCTCGACGGGAACACTGAAGCTTTCTTT	CASLDGNTEAFF
.	TRBV2	once	TRBJ1-2	TGTGCCAGCAGCCTACAGGGAGGCTATGGCTACACCTTC	CASSLQGGYGYTF
.	TRBV6-6	.	TRBJ2-7	TGTGCCAGCAGTTACTCTAGGCAGTCCTACGAGCAGTACTTC	CASSYSRQSYEQYF
TRBD1	TRBV4-1	few	TRBJ2-7	TGCGCCAGCAGCCAAGATCCACAGGGGTTATGGGGCTACGAGCAGTACTTC	CASSQDPQGLWGYEQYF
TRBD1	TRBV27	.	TRBJ1-2	TGTGCCAGCAGTTCAGTGACAGGGTCCTCCTATGGCTACACCTTC	CASSSVTGSSYGYTF
.	TRBV11-2	.	TRBJ1-5	TGTGCCAGCAGCCGTACTGACAGCCCAGTCAATCAGCCCCAGCATTTT	CASSRTDSPVNQPQHF
.	TRBV28	.	TRBJ1-6	TGTGCCAGCCGGTTCAAGGGAGGTTCACCCCTCCACTTT	CASRFKGGSPLHF
.	TRBV4-1	.	TRBJ1-4	TGCGCCAGCAGCCGAAAAGTGACTCGCGATAATGAAAAACTGTTTTTT	CASSRKVTRDNEKLFF
.	TRBV30	.	TRBJ1-1	TGTGCCTGGAGTGTAGCTTACAAGACTGAAGCTTTCTTT	CAWSVAYKTEAFF
.	TRBV7-2	once	TRBJ2-7	TGTGCCAGCAGCTTAGCTGTGAATAGCGGCTACGAGCAGTACTTC	CASSLAVNSGYEQYF
TRBD1	TRBV19	.	TRBJ1-6	TGTGCCAGTAGTATCAAGAGTGCACAGGGGTTCTTCCACTTT	CASSIKSAQGFFHF
.	TRBV5-4	.	TRBJ2-7	TGTGCCAGCAGCTTAGACAGTTTTAGCTACGAGCAGTACTTC	CASSLDSFSYEQYF
.	TRBV19	.	TRBJ2-7	TGTGCCAGTAGTACGACCGGGCGCGAGCAGTACTTC	CASSTTGREQYF
TRBD1	TRBV6-6	.	TRBJ1-2	TGTGCCAGCAGTTACTCGACAGGGGGGTATGGCTACACCTTC	CASSYSTGGYGYTF
.	TRBV18	once	TRBJ1-2	TGTGCCAGCTCACCGCTCTCGGAGGGGGATTTGAACTATGGCTACACCTTC	CASSPLSEGDLNYGYTF
TRBD2	TRBV6-5	.	TRBJ2-7	TGTGCCAGCAGCTACCGCGGGGGCTACGAGCAGTACTTC	CASSYRGGYEQYF
TRBD2	TRBV28	.	TRBJ2-2	TGTGCCAGCAGTTCGGCTAGCGGGGCGACCGGGGAGCTGTTTTTT	CASSSASGATGELFF
.	TRBV4-3	.	TRBJ2-3	TGCGCCAGCAGCCAAGCCCCGGGCCCAGATACGCAGTATTTT	CASSQAPGPDTQYF
.	TRBV19	.	TRBJ1-2	TGTGCCAGTAGTATGGGACGGAACTATGGCTACACCTTC	CASSMGRNYGYTF
.	TRBV3-1/TRBV3-2	.	TRBJ1-2	TGTGCCAGCAGCCAAGGGGAGAACTATGGCTACACCTTC	CASSQGENYGYTF
TRBD1	TRBV28	.	TRBJ1-1	TGTGCCAGCAGTTTGTCCGGGACAGGGGCTTTCTTT	CASSLSGTGAFF
TRBD1	TRBV5-1	.	TRBJ1-2	TGCGCCAGCAGCTTTAGGACAGGGCGGGAGTTGGGCTACACCTTC	CASSFRTGRELGYTF
TRBD2	TRBV20-1	once	TRBJ2-5	TGCAGTGCTAGTATATGGGGCGGGGGGTCTTACCAAGAGACCCAGTACTTC	CSASIWGGGSYQETQYF
TRBD1	TRBV27	.	TRBJ2-7	TGTGCCAGCAGTCCCCGGACAGGTGAAGAGCAGTACTTC	CASSPRTGEEQYF
.	TRBV6-5	.	TRBJ1-1	TGTGCCAGCAGTTACTCCCCCCATACTGAAGCTTTCTTT	CASSYSPHTEAFF
TRBD1	TRBV27	once	TRBJ2-7	TGTGCCAGCAGCCCCTACAGGGGCCCCTACGAGCAGTACTTC	CASSPYRGPYEQYF